This is a list of T cell receptor beta chains from one sample in a study of neoadjuvant anti-PD-1 for oral cavity cancer. Here immunoSEQ multiplex PCR was the method, and the copy in TCRdb shows in-frame clones only, minus some. Among about 16,000 clones listed, more than 70% were seen once. This specimen was PBMCs, taken before nivolumab (anti-PD-1) treatment. These receptors were taken from a person aged 35-79 years with oral cavity squamous cell carcinoma. The CDR3 runs from the conserved cysteine through the conserved F or W. D genes are given only for firm matches. Rows may omit the clone size; those that give it use once, few, many or a size class.

v_call	j_call	clone_size	d_call	cdr3_aa	cdr3_nt
TRBV5-4	TRBJ2-7	few	TRBD2	CASSSGATTPYEQYF	TGTGCCAGCAGCAGCGGGGCGACGACTCCCTACGAGCAGTACTTC
TRBV10-2	TRBJ1-4	-	TRBD1	CASRESGGINEKLFF	TGCGCCAGCAGGGAGTCAGGGGGCATTAATGAAAAACTGTTTTTT
TRBV5-4	TRBJ1-3	-	-	CASSLPHGNTIYF	TGTGCCAGCAGCCTACCCCATGGAAACACCATATATTTT
TRBV7-2	TRBJ1-5	-	-	CASSSGWGSGFQPQHF	TGTGCCAGCAGCTCCGGATGGGGTTCGGGATTTCAGCCCCAGCATTTT
TRBV27	TRBJ1-4	-	TRBD1	CASRPRGGTGVTNEKLFF	TGTGCCAGCAGACCGAGGGGGGGGACAGGGGTTACTAATGAAAAACTGTTTTTT
TRBV5-1	TRBJ1-2	-	-	CASSLDSNRRYGYTF	TGCGCCAGCAGCCTGGACAGTAACCGTCGGTATGGCTACACCTTC
TRBV19	TRBJ1-1	-	-	CASSTRASEAFF	TGTGCCAGTAGTACTCGGGCAAGCGAAGCTTTCTTT
TRBV6-5	TRBJ1-4	few	-	CASSSGLNEKLFF	TGTGCCAGCAGTTCCGGCCTCAATGAAAAACTGTTTTTT
TRBV29-1	TRBJ2-3	-	TRBD2	CSADGTSGRSTDTQYF	TGCAGCGCTGACGGGACTAGCGGGAGGTCCACAGATACGCAGTATTTT
TRBV5-1	TRBJ2-1	-	TRBD1	CASSIDRGSYNEQFF	TGCGCCAGCAGCATTGACAGGGGATCCTACAATGAGCAGTTCTTC
TRBV7-2	TRBJ2-1	few	TRBD2	CASSGLVPQFF	TGTGCCAGCAGCGGACTAGTTCCCCAGTTCTTC